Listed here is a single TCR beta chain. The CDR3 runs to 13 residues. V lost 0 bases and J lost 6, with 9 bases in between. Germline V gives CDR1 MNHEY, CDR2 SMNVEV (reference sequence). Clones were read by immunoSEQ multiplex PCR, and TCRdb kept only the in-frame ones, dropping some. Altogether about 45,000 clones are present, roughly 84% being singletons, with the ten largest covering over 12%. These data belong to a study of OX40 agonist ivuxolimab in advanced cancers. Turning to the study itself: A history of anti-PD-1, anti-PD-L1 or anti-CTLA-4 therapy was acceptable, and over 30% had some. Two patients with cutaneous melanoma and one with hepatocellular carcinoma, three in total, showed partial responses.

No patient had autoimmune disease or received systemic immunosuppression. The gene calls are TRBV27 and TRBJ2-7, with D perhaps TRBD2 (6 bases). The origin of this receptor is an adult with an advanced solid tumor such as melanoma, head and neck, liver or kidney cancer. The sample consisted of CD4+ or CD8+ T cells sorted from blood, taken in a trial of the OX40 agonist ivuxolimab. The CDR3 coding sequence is TGTGCCAGCAGTTTATCTGGCGGGGTCGAGCAGTACTTC. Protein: CASSLSGGVEQYF.